This T cell receptor (beta chain) was obtained from a study of neurological immune-mediated disorders. In its sample, this clonotype was seen many times. Its antigen is not identified. Libraries from sorted cells used 1 million T cells (CD4+ or CD8+). Study-wide points: Among expanded clones, no CDR3 amino acid sequences were shared across subjects, a pattern suggesting private repertoires in all groups.

Germline V gene sequence: CDR1 MDHEN, CDR2 SYDVKM. V lost 3 bases and J lost 5, with 17 bases in between. This CDR3 is 15 amino acids long. TCRdb reprocessed the 5' RACE reads with MiXCR, giving one entry per CDR3 protein. The sample consists of about 39,000 distinct CDR3 sequences, around 7.2% of them appearing once. The TCR originated in a man aged 50 to 59 in good health. The chain has TRBV28 and TRBJ2-7, with D tentatively TRBD1 or TRBD2 (6 bases each). Sequenced sample: CD4+ T cells from blood. CDR3 bases: TGTGCCAGCAGTTTGCCGGGACTGGGGGCTGACGAGCAGTACTTC. This gives the protein CASSLPGLGADEQYF.